The 30 T cell receptor beta chains reported below all come from one sample, sequenced in a study of T cells after yellow fever vaccination. TCRdb ran MiXCR on the 5' RACE reads and lists one entry per CDR3 protein. The repertoire holds 500,000 to 650,000 distinct CDR3 sequences, roughly a sixth seen once, with approximately 15% in the top ten. The specimen comprised PBMCs, sampled 4 to 5 days after the first yellow fever vaccination. The receptors were gathered from a man aged 18-30 years who received the YFV17D yellow fever vaccine.

The V gene is TRBV2, the J gene TRBJ2-7; D possibly corresponds to TRBD1 (6 bases). V was clipped by 6 bases and J by 1 base, with 16 bases between them. This CDR3 has 15 amino acids. The germline gives CDR1 SNHLY, CDR2 FYNNEI. CDR3 nucleotide sequence: TGTGCCAGCAGGGGAACAGGGTACGATTCCTACGAGCAGTACGTC. The encoded protein is CASRGTGYDSYEQYV.

The CDR3 spells CASSQDTLGGELFF. In nucleotides, the CDR3 is TGCGCCAGCAGCCAAGATACCCTCGGAGGGGAGCTGTTTTTT. The J gene is TRBJ2-2, the V gene TRBV4-1; D not certain. The germline V gene encodes CDR1 MGHRA and CDR2 YSYEKL. Trimming removed 0 bases from V and 8 bases from J, with 10 bases in between. The CDR3 has 14 amino acids.

The table lists this clonotype with many counts. The genes are TRBV7-2 and TRBJ2-5, with 16 bases identical to TRBD2. CDR1 SGHTA and CDR2 FQGNSA come from the germline V gene. This CDR3 contains 16 residues. V gave up 6 bases and J gave up 5 bases; unmatched junction bases: 6. The CDR3 DNA follows: TGTGCCAGCAGTCTGGGACTAGCGGGGGGGCTCGAGACCCAGTACTTC. Its protein product is CASSLGLAGGLETQYF.

This clonotype was seen a handful of times. The chain is built from TRBV5-1 and TRBJ1-1; weak D call: TRBD1 (5 bases). Trimming took 0 bases from V and 10 from J, leaving 19 bases between them. The germline CDR1 and CDR2 sequences are SGHRS and YFSETQ. The CDR3 length is 15 residues. The CDR3 nucleotides are TGCGCCAGCAGCTTGGGGGGGGACTTCGGCGGGGCAGCTTTCTTT. It specifies CASSLGGDFGGAAFF.

The V call is TRBV20-1, the J call TRBJ2-4; D is ambiguous. The CDR3 consists of 13 residues. Per the germline V gene, CDR1 is DFQATT and CDR2 is SNEGSKA (reference sequence). Trimming stripped 8 bases from V and 0 bases from J, with 11 bases between. Written as DNA, the CDR3 is TGCAGTATATCCATCCTAGCCAAAAACATTCAGTACTTC. Its protein product is CSISILAKNIQYF.

This clonotype was detected a few times. The chain uses TRBV7-2 and TRBJ2-1; a weak D match, TRBD1 (5 bases). Trimming shortened V by 5 bases and J by 0 bases, and 17 bases separated the two germline ends. CDR1 and CDR2 (germline): SGHTA, FQGNSA. This CDR3 comprises 17 residues. DNA for the CDR3: TGTGCCAGCAGCCCCGCAATTGGGGCAGGCTCCTACAATGAGCAGTTCTTC. The encoded protein is CASSPAIGAGSYNEQFF.

This clonotype was observed at least ten times. This chain uses TRBV7-9 with TRBJ2-7; no definite D call. V was clipped by 4 bases and J by 1 base, with 8 bases between them. The CDR3 covers 13 residues. CDR1 is SEHNR and CDR2 is FQNEAQ in the germline V gene (reference sequence). The CDR3 protein is CASSSGLSYEQYV. CDR3 nucleotide sequence: TGTGCCAGCAGCTCCGGGTTGTCCTACGAGCAGTACGTC.

This clonotype was counted ten times or more. The chain couples TRBV12-3 or TRBV12-4 to TRBJ2-7; 10 positions agree with TRBD1. The CDR3 covers 14 residues. J gave up 12 bases and V 7 bases, and 15 bases lay outside the gene matches. CDR3: CASTPTGGHLGPYF. In DNA form, the CDR3 reads TGTGCCAGCACCCCGACAGGGGGCCACCTTGGCCCGTACTTC.

This clonotype appeared a few times. The chain has TRBV7-2 and TRBJ2-7, with D possibly being TRBD2 (5 bases). The CDR3 spans 13 residues. V was shortened by 0 bases and J by 7 bases, with 10 bases between the two germline ends. Per germline, CDR1 SGHTA and CDR2 FQGNSA. The CDR3 DNA sequence: TGTGCCAGCAGCTTAGCGCGGGCGAGTGAGCAGTACGTC. It is translated as CASSLARASEQYV.

This clonotype showed up just a few times. The gene calls are TRBV5-6 and TRBJ2-1, with unresolved D. Trimming pared 8 bases from V and 7 bases from J, leaving 19 bases between. Germline-derived CDR1 and CDR2 are SGHDT and YYEEEE. This CDR3 comprises 14 residues. CDR3: CARNPNRVGNEQFF. The CDR3 nucleotides read TGTGCCAGGAACCCTAACCGGGTCGGGAATGAGCAGTTCTTC.

This chain joins TRBV4-1 and TRBJ2-2, with D unclear. This CDR3 is 14 amino acids long. The germline V gene encodes CDR1 MGHRA and CDR2 YSYEKL. Trimming removed 4 bases at V and 2 bases at J, with 8 bases between. The CDR3 DNA follows: TGCGCCAGCAGCCGGGCGATCAACACCGGGGAGCTGTTTTTT. It yields the protein CASSRAINTGELFF.

In this sample, this clonotype turned up many times. The rearrangement links TRBV12-3 or TRBV12-4 to TRBJ2-2, with D possibly being TRBD2 (6 bases). Trimming cost V 6 bases and J 1 base, with 12 bases left between them. The CDR3 has 15 amino acids. The CDR3 nucleotides read TGTGCCAGCAGCCGTAGGGGACTGAACACCGGGGAGCTGTTTTTT. Protein: CASSRRGLNTGELFF.

V usage is TRBV29-1 and J usage is TRBJ2-5; D is perhaps TRBD1 (7 bases). V was pared by 7 bases and J by 5 bases, with 14 bases between. CDR3 size: 12 residues. CDR1 is SQVTM, CDR2 ANQGSEA, per germline. The CDR3 bases are TGCAGCGCCGGGAGACAGGGCGAGACCCAGTACTTC. Translated: CSAGRQGETQYF.

This chain connects TRBV20-1 to TRBJ2-7; 8 bases fit TRBD1. V shed 2 bases and J 2 bases; nucleotides not matched to a gene: 8. CDR3 length: 15 residues. CDR1 and CDR2 (germline): DFQATT, SNEGSKA (reference sequence). In DNA, the CDR3 is TGCAGTGCTAGATTAGGCGGGACAGGAACCTACGAGCAGTACTTC. Translated, it gives CSARLGGTGTYEQYF.

With regard to this clonotype: Compared with germline, one end of the junction differs, possibly owing to a read error. The J gene is TRBJ2-1, the V gene TRBV5-1, with 10 bases lining up with TRBD2. The CDR3 sequence is 17 residues long. CDR1 SGHRS and CDR2 YFSETQ come from the germline V gene. CDR3: CASSGGSGGTSYNKQFF. DNA for the CDR3: TGCGCCAGCAGCGGGGGTAGCGGGGGGACTTCCTACAATAAGCAGTTCTTC.

The chain is built from TRBV5-1 and TRBJ2-7; D unresolved. This CDR3 contains 16 residues. Trimming took 0 bases from V and 2 from J, leaving 15 bases between them. Germline V CDR1 and CDR2: SGHRS, YFSETQ. The CDR3 protein is CASSLGTQYGAYEQYF. The CDR3 nucleotides are TGCGCCAGCAGCTTGGGCACACAGTACGGAGCCTACGAGCAGTACTTC. The entire variable domain, with the rest obtained from reference TRBV5-1 and TRBJ2-7, is as follows: KAGVTQTPRYLIKTRGQQVTLSCSPISGHRSVSWYQQTPGQGLQFLFEYFSETQRNKGNFPGRFSGRQFSNSRSEMNVSTLELGDSALYLCASSLGTQYGAYEQYFGPGTRLTVT.

The chain has TRBV24-1 and TRBJ2-1, with TRBD1 matching over 7 bases. The CDR3 covers 16 residues. The junction had 7 bases not matched to a gene; V was cut back by 2 bases and J by 4 bases. Germline V lookup: CDR1 KGHDR, CDR2 SFDVKD. This CDR3 reads CATSDYTGATYNEQFF. CDR3 nucleotides: TGTGCCACCAGTGATTATACAGGGGCGACTTACAATGAGCAGTTCTTC.

J is TRBJ2-7 and V is TRBV2; D gene uncertain. CDR1 and CDR2 (germline): SNHLY, FYNNEI. The CDR3 runs to 12 residues. Trimming took off 7 bases at V and 5 bases at J, with 12 bases between the two ends. CDR3: CASKIVVDEQYF. DNA of the CDR3: TGTGCCAGCAAGATTGTTGTGGACGAGCAGTACTTC.

The gene calls are TRBV7-2 and TRBJ2-1, with a tentative D call TRBD2 (5 bases). The germline CDR1 and CDR2 sequences are SGHTA and FQGNSA. CDR3 size: 14 residues. Trimming stripped 5 bases from V and 3 bases from J, with 11 bases between. CDR3 DNA: TGTGCCAGCAGCCAGAGAGAGGGCTACAATGAGCAGTTCTTC. Translating it yields CASSQREGYNEQFF.

The V and J genes are TRBV4-1 and TRBJ2-3; D tentatively reads TRBD1 or TRBD2 (5 bases each). CDR1 and CDR2 (germline): MGHRA, YSYEKL. V lost 4 bases and J lost 6, with 14 bases in between. CDR3 size: 14 residues. CDR3 sequence: CASSRRPRGDTQYF. The CDR3 nucleotides are TGCGCCAGCAGCCGCCGACCGAGGGGCGATACGCAGTATTTT.

The chain combines TRBV10-3 with TRBJ1-3, with D unclear. With 0 bases removed from V and 4 bases from J, the gap between germline ends came to 13 bases. Germline loops: CDR1 ENHRY, CDR2 SYGVKD. This CDR3 contains 16 residues. The CDR3 region is CAISESGTLVGNTIYF. The DNA for the CDR3 is TGTGCCATCAGTGAGTCAGGAACCCTGGTCGGAAACACCATATATTTT.

Many counts were recorded for this clonotype. The chain couples TRBV6-2 or TRBV6-3 to TRBJ1-5; no clear D gene. The germline CDR1 and CDR2 sequences are MNHEY and SVGEGT. The ends were cut back, 0 bases at V and 3 bases at J, with 6 bases in the middle. The CDR3 spans 14 residues. The CDR3 nucleotides are TGTGCCAGCAGTTACTCAACTTCCAATCAGCCCCAGCATTTT. Its translation is CASSYSTSNQPQHF.

The rearrangement joins TRBV6-1 to TRBJ1-1, with 8 positions matching TRBD1. Unmatched junction bases numbered 11, after V lost 7 bases and J lost 10 bases. This CDR3 is built from 13 residues. Germline CDR1 MNHNS, CDR2 SASEGT. Here the CDR3 reads CASTGQGTRGAFF. CDR3 nucleotide sequence: TGTGCCAGCACCGGACAGGGTACTCGTGGAGCTTTCTTT.

The chain has TRBV7-2 and TRBJ2-2, with D perhaps TRBD1 (5 bases). This CDR3 is built from 15 residues. Trimming took off 5 bases at V and 0 bases at J, with 10 bases between the two ends. Germline CDR1 reads SGHTA; CDR2 reads FQGNSA. For the CDR3, the DNA is TGTGCCAGCAGCACCCGACAGACGAACACCGGGGAGCTGTTTTTT. This sequence encodes CASSTRQTNTGELFF.

The chain recombines TRBV3-1 with TRBJ1-2; D call uncertain. Germline values: CDR1 LGHDT, CDR2 YNNKEL (reference sequence). V was pared by 1 base and J by 1 base, with 7 bases between. The CDR3 contains 14 residues. CDR3 loop: CASSQGVYNYGYTF. The CDR3 DNA is TGTGCCAGCAGCCAAGGGGTTTATAACTATGGCTACACCTTC.

This clonotype was picked up many times. Germline is not matched at one junction end, which may reflect a read error. This CDR3 reads CASSLGGSSYNSPLHF. CDR3 in DNA: TGCGCCAGCAGCTTGGGGGGGAGCTCCTATAATTCACCCCTCCACTTT. The chain links TRBV7-9 to TRBJ1-6; D is perhaps TRBD1 (5 bases). Germline CDR1 is SEHNR and CDR2 is FQNEAQ (reference sequence). This CDR3 has 16 residues.

The chain links TRBV5-1 to TRBJ1-1, with D perhaps matching TRBD1 (5 bases). V dropped 6 bases and J dropped 5 bases, with 11 bases sitting between them. CDR3 length: 12 residues. Germline V lookup: CDR1 SGHRS, CDR2 YFSETQ. This chain's CDR3 is CASIGEGTEAFF. CDR3 nucleotide sequence: TGCGCCAGCATAGGGGAGGGAACTGAAGCTTTCTTT.

This clonotype was recorded many times. The gene calls are TRBV7-8 and TRBJ2-7; D is undetermined. The V gene lost 1 base and the J gene lost 3 bases, with 1 base spanning the gap. The CDR3 consists of 11 residues. Looked up from germline, CDR1 is SGHVS and CDR2 is FQNEAQ. As DNA, the CDR3 is TGTGCCAGCAGCTTAGTCTACGAGCAGTACTTC. Translated: CASSLVYEQYF.

This clonotype was seen a few times. The genes are TRBV5-1 and TRBJ2-5; D might be TRBD1 or TRBD2, each matching 5 bases. This CDR3 contains 14 residues. Germline CDR1 SGHRS, CDR2 YFSETQ. Trimming stripped 4 bases from V and 7 bases from J, with 17 bases between. The DNA for the CDR3 is TGCGCCAGCAGCCAGGTCCAGGGCAGCGGGACCCAGTACTTC. It encodes CASSQVQGSGTQYF.

The chain combines TRBV12-3 or TRBV12-4 with TRBJ2-7; D tentatively reads TRBD1 or TRBD2 (7 bases each). V was cut by 6 bases and J by 5 bases, with 17 bases left in between. The CDR3 is 14 residues long. The CDR3 here is CASRPATGRDEQYF. CDR3 nucleotide sequence: TGTGCCAGCAGACCAGCGACAGGGAGGGACGAGCAGTACTTC.